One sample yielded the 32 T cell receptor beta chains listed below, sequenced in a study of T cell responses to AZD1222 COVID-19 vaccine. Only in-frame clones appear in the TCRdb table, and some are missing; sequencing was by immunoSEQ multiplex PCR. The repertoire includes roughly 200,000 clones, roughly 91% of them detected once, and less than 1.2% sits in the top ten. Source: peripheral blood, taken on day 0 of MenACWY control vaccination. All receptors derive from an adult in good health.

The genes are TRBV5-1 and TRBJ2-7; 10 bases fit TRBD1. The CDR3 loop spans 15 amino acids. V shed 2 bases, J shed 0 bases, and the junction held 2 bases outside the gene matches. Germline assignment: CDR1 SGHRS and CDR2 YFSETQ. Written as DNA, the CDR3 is TGCGCCAGCAGCTTCGGGACAGGGGACTCCTACGAGCAGTACTTC. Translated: CASSFGTGDSYEQYF.

The CDR3 sequence is CASSRDRSRYGYTF. Here the CDR3 DNA reads TGTGCCAGCAGCCGGGACAGGTCGCGATATGGCTACACCTTC. The chain has TRBV7-2 and TRBJ1-2, with TRBD1 identical over 8 bases. The V gene's germline CDR1 is SGHTA and CDR2 FQGNSA. The J segment lost 5 bases and the V segment lost 5 bases, leaving 7 bases of the junction unmatched. CDR3 size: 14 residues.

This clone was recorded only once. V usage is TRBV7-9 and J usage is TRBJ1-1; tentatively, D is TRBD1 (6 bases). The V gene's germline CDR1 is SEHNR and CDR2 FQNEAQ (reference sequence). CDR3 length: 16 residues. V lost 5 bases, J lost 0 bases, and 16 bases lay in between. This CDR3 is CASSRTGTWMNTEAFF. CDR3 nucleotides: TGTGCCAGCAGCCGAACAGGGACCTGGATGAACACTGAAGCTTTCTTT.

CDR3 protein: CASSPRTNYGYTF. As DNA, the CDR3 is TGTGCCAGCAGCCCAAGGACTAACTATGGCTACACCTTC. This chain connects TRBV28 to TRBJ1-2, with no clear D. The germline V and J ends were trimmed by 6 bases and 0 bases, with 8 bases remaining between them. This CDR3 region has 13 residues. Germline assignment: CDR1 MDHEN and CDR2 SYDVKM.

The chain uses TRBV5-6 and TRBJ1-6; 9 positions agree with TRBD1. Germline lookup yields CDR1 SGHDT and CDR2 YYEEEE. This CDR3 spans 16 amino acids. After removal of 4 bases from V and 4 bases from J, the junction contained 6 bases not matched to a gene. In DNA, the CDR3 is TGTGCCAGCAGCGAGGGGGGGACAGGGTATAATTCACCCCTCCACTTT. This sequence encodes CASSEGGTGYNSPLHF.

CDR3: CASTGTRRVAFF. CDR3 DNA: TGTGCCAGCACCGGAACTCGCAGGGTCGCTTTCTTT. The chain combines TRBV6-5 with TRBJ1-1; tentative D call: TRBD1 (5 bases). The V gene lost 7 bases and the J gene lost 11 bases, with 17 bases spanning the gap. This CDR3 has 12 amino acids. The germline CDR1 and CDR2 sequences are MNHEY and SVGAGI.

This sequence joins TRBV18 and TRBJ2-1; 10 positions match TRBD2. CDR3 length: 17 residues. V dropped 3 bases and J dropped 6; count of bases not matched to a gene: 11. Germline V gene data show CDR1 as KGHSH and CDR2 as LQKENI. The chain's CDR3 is CASSPFLAGGFPNEQFF. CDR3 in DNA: TGTGCCAGCTCACCTTTTTTAGCGGGGGGTTTCCCCAATGAGCAGTTCTTC.

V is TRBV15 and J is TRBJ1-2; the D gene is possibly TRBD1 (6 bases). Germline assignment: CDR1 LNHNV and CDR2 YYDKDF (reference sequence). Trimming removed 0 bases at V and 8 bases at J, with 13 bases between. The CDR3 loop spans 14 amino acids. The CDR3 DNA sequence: TGTGCCACCAGCAGAGATATGTCCAGGGGAGGCTACACCTTC. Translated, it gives CATSRDMSRGGYTF.

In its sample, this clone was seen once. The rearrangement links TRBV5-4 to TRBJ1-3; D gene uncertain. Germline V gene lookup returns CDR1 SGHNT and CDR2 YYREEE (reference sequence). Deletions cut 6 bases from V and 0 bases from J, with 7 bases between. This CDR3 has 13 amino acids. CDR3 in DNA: TGTGCCAGCAAGGACCGCTCTGGAAACACCATATATTTT. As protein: CASKDRSGNTIYF.

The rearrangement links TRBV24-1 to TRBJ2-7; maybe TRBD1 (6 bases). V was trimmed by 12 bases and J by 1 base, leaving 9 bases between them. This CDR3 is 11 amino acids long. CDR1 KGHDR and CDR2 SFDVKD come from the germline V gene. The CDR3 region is CAPQGSYEQYF. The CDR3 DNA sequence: TGTGCCCCACAGGGTTCCTACGAGCAGTACTTC.

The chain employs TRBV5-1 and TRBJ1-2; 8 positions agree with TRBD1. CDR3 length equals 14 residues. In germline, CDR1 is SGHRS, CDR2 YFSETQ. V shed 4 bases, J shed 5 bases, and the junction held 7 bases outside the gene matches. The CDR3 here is CASSVDRGGYGYTF. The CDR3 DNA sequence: TGCGCCAGCAGCGTCGACAGGGGAGGGTATGGCTACACCTTC.

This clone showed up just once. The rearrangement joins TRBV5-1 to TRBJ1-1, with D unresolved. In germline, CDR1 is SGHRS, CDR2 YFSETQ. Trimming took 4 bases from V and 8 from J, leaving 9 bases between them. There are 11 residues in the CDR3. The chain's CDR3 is CASSGTEEAFF. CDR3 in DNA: TGCGCCAGCAGCGGCACAGAGGAAGCTTTCTTT.

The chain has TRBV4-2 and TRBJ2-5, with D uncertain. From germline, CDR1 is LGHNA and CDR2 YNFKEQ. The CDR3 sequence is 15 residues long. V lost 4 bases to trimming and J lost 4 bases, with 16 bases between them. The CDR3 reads CASSPSEGYGETQYF. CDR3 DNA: TGTGCCAGCAGCCCAAGTGAAGGGTATGGAGAGACCCAGTACTTC.

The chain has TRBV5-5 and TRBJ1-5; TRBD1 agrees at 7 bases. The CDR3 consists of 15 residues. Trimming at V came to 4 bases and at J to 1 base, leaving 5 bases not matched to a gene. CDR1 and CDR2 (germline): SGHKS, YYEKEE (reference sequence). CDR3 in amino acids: CASSHQGGSNQPQHF. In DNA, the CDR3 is TGTGCCAGCAGCCACCAGGGGGGCAGCAATCAGCCCCAGCATTTT.

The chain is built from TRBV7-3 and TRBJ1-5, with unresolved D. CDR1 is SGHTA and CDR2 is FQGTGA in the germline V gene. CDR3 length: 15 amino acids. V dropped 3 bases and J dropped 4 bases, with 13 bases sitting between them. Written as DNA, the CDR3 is TGTGCCAGCAGCTTGTATGGCGAGGCAAATCAGCCCCAGCATTTT. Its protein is CASSLYGEANQPQHF.

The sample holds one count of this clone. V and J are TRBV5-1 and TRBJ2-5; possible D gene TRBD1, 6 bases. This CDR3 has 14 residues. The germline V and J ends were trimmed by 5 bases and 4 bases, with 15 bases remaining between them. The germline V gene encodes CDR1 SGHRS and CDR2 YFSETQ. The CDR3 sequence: CASSSLQGGETQYF. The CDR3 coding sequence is TGCGCCAGCAGTTCCCTACAGGGTGGAGAGACCCAGTACTTC.

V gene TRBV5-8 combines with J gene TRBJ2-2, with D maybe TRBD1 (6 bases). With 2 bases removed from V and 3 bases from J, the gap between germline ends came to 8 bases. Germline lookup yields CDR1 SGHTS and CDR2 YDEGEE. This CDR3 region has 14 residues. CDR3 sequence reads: CASSFGQYTGELFF. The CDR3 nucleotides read TGTGCCAGCAGCTTCGGACAGTACACCGGGGAGCTGTTTTTT.

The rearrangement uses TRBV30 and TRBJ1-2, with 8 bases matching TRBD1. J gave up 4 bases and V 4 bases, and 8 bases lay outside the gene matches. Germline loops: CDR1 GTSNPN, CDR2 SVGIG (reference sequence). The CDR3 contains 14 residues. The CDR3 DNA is TGTGCCTGGACTCCCGGACAGGGCGCCTATGGCTACACCTTC. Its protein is CAWTPGQGAYGYTF.

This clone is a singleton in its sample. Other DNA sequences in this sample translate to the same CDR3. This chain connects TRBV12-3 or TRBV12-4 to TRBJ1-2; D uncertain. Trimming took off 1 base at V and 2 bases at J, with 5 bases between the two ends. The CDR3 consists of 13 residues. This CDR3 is CASSLGQNYGYTF. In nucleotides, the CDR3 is TGTGCCAGCAGTTTAGGACAAAACTATGGCTACACCTTC.

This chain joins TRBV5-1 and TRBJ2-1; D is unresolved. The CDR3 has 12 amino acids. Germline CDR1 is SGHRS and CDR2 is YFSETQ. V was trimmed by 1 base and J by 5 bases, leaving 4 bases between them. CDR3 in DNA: TGCGCCAGCAGCTTGACCGACAATGAGCAGTTCTTC. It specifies CASSLTDNEQFF.

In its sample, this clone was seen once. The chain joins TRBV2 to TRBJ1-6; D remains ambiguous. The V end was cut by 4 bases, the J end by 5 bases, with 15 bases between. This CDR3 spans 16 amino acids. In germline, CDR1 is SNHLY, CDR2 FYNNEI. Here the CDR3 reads CASSGETAPNNSPLHF. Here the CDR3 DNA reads TGTGCCAGCAGTGGTGAAACAGCGCCGAATAATTCACCCCTCCACTTT.

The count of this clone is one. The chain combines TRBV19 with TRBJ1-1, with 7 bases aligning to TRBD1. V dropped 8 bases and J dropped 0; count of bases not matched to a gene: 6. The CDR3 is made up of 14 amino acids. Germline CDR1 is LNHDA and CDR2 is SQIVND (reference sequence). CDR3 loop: CASRRQGMNTEAFF. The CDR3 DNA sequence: TGTGCCAGTCGGCGACAGGGAATGAACACTGAAGCTTTCTTT.

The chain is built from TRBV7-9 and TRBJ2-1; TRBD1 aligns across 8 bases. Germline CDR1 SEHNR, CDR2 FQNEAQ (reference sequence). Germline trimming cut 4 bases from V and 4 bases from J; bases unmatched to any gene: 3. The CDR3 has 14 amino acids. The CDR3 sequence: CASSSNRGYNEQFF. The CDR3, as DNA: TGTGCCAGCAGCTCGAACAGGGGGTACAATGAGCAGTTCTTC. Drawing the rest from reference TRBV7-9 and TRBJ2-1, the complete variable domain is DTGVSQNPRHKITKRGQNVTFRCDPISEHNRLYWYRQTLGQGPEFLTYFQNEAQLEKSRLLSDRFSAERPKGSFSTLEIQRTEQGDSAMYLCASSSNRGYNEQFFGPGTRLTVL.

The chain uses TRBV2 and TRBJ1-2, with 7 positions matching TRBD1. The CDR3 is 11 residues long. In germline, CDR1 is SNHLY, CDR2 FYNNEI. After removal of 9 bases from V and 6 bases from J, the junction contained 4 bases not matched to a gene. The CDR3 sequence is CARGQLDGYTF. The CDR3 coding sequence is TGTGCCAGGGGACAGTTAGATGGCTACACCTTC.

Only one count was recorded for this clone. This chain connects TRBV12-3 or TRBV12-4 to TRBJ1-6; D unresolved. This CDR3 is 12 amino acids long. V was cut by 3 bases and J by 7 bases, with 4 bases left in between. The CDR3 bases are TGTGCCAGCAGTTTTGGGAATTCACCCCTCCACTTT. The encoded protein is CASSFGNSPLHF.

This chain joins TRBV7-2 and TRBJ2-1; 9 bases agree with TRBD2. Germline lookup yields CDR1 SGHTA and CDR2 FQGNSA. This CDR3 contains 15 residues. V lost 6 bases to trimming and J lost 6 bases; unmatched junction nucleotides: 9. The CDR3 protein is CASRLAGLTGNEQFF. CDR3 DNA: TGTGCCAGCAGGCTAGCGGGGCTGACAGGCAATGAGCAGTTCTTC.

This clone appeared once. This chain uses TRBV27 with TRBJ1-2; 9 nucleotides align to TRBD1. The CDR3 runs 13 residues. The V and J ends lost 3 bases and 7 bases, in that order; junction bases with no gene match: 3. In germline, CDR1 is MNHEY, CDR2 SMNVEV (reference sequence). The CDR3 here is CASSLGQGSGYTF. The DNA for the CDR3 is TGTGCCAGCAGTTTGGGACAGGGATCTGGCTACACCTTC.

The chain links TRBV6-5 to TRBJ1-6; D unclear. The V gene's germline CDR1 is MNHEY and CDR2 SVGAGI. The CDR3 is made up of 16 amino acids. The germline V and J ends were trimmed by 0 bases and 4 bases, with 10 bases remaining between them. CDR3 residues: CASSYSLADYNSPLHF. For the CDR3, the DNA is TGTGCCAGCAGTTACTCCCTTGCCGATTATAATTCACCCCTCCACTTT.

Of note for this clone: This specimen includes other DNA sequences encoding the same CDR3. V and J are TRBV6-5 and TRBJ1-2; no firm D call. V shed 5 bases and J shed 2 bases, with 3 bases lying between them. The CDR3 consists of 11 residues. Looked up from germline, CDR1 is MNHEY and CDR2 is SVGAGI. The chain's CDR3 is CASSTNYGYTF. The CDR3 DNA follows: TGTGCCAGCAGTACGAACTATGGCTACACCTTC.

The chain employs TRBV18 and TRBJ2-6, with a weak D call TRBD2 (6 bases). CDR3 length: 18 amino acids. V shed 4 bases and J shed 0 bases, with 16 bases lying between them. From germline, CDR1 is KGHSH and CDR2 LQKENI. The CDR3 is CASSRNRPGSSGANVLTF. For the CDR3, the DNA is TGTGCCAGCTCACGAAACCGACCCGGGAGCTCTGGGGCCAACGTCCTGACTTTC.

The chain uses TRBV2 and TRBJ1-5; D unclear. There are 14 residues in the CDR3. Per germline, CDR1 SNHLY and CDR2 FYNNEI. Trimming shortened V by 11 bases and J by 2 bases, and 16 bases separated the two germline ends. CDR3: CASNDNRGNQPQHF. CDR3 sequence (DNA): TGTGCCTCAAACGACAACCGGGGCAATCAGCCCCAGCATTTT.

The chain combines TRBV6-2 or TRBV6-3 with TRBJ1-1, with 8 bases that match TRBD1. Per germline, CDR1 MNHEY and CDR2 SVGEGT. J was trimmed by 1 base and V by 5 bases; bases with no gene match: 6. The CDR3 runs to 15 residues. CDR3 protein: CASSGGQAANTEAFF. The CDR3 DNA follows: TGTGCCAGCAGTGGGGGACAGGCCGCGAACACTGAAGCTTTCTTT.